This T cell receptor (beta chain) was recorded in a study of T cells in Graves' hyperthyroidism and ophthalmopathy. Study-level information: It was at initial diagnosis, before any treatment, that peripheral blood was collected.

The CDR3 regions of TCR beta were amplified from RNA transcripts. When the TCR CDR3 underwent first-round RT-PCR, the HTBI primer set was used. TCRdb re-called the multiplex PCR reads through MiXCR, storing one row per CDR3 protein. The sample has fewer than 110,000 distinct CDR3 sequences; approximately 50% are singletons. The source of the PBMCs was 9.5 to 10 ml of fresh peripheral blood. This clonotype has more than one count but fewer than ten. Material: blood. This clonotype was obtained from a man between 40 and 49 years old with Graves' hyperthyroidism.

The CDR3 is CASSPPPGGVNTEAFF. CDR3 sequence (DNA): TGTGCCAGCAGCCCCCCCCCGGGGGGGGTAAACACTGAAGCTTTCTTT. The genes are TRBV9 and TRBJ1-1; possible D gene TRBD1, 5 bases. CDR1 is SGDLS and CDR2 is YYNGEE in the germline V gene. The CDR3 spans 16 residues. Trimming shortened V by 4 bases and J by 2 bases, and 18 bases separated the two germline ends.